The sequence of this T cell receptor (beta chain) was determined in a study of CD8 T cells in ankylosing spondylitis (TCRdb year 2017). Study-wide context: The study profiled T cell receptor beta repertoires in healthy donors and ankylosing spondylitis patients to find disease-linked TCR variants. The full study cohort comprised about 24 ankylosing spondylitis patients and some 100 healthy donors. Peripheral blood was sampled, and synovial fluid was also collected from ankylosing spondylitis patients.

Summary of the overall study and its limitations: Some motif variants had previously been reported in the synovial fluid and blood of reactive arthritis patients, which suggests shared mechanisms of disease initiation. According to the report, matched synovial fluid samples from ankylosing spondylitis patients were significantly enriched for the disease-linked clones. The disease-linked clones showed a CD8+ phenotype and occurred at relatively low frequencies in peripheral blood. A TCR beta motif made up of several highly homologous amino acid variants appeared to be characteristic of blood from ankylosing spondylitis patients.

The instrument given in TCRdb is Illumina HiSeq 2500. Quantitative 5'-RACE with molecular barcodes was used to prepare TCR beta libraries. The published analysis was carried out like this. Disease-linked TCR variants were identified with a new computational method built on a probabilistic model of VDJ rearrangement. Using fastp at Q25 and MiXCR, TCRdb reprocessed the public reads and kept productive beta chains. All rows with the same CDR3 protein become a single entry with the most common DNA and genes. These V and J calls derive from TCRdb rather than the authors' analysis. A total of some 180,000 distinct CDR3 sequences appear in this sample, 15% to 20% of them only once. More than 3.5% of the sample is held by the ten biggest clonotypes. From the cysteine through the phenylalanine, the CDR3 covers 15 amino acids. Kept here is only the CDR3 DNA, which spans 45 bases and is read in frame from base 1. A distance of 15 bases separates the germline ends of V and J, which lose 6 bases and 1 base respectively.

The table lists this clonotype with many counts. Its antigen has not been determined. It has no much larger one-base neighbor in the sample; base qualities were not kept. Recombination connected TRBV12-3 or TRBV12-4 to TRBJ2-5; no D gene can be assigned with confidence. Sequenced material: blood, either unsorted or a sorted T cell fraction (not recorded which). The TCR comes from a male donor aged 5-29 years with ankylosing spondylitis or in good health (not recorded which). Donor details come from another sample of the same person, matched by shared clones. The DNA reads as follows: TGTGCCAGCAGCCCGCTCGGAGTTCGCCAAGAGACCCAGTACTTC. This is translated as CASSPLGVRQETQYF.